One and the same sample provided the 27 T cell receptor beta chains below, sequenced in a study of blood T cell repertoires in COVID-19 (dated by TCRdb to the early 2020s). Libraries were constructed by the immunoSEQ multiplex PCR assay. TCRdb mirrors the immuneACCESS table, restricted to in-frame sequences. Some clones are absent from its copies; in checked studies, under half trace to an unresolved V gene, and the reason for the others is unknown. The sample has about 400,000 clones on record, about 86% of them singletons. The ten largest clones add up to just over 7% of the sample. The sequenced sample consisted of peripheral blood. These receptors were obtained from a woman aged 55-70 years with COVID-19, enrolled during active disease.

On this clone itself: The junction departs from the called germline gene at one end, perhaps through a read error. The genes are TRBV6-1 and TRBJ2-7, with 11 bases lining up with TRBD2. CDR1 and CDR2 from the germline V gene are MNHNS and SASEGT. This CDR3 has 16 residues. CDR3 nucleotide sequence: TGTGCCAGCAGTGAAATTCTTATGTCTAGCGGGGGGCGATTGGAGTTC. Amino acids: CASSEILMSSGGRLEF.

This clone has just a few counts. The V and J genes are TRBV27 and TRBJ1-5; D is unresolved. The CDR3 extends over 13 amino acids. Germline-derived CDR1 and CDR2 are MNHEY and SMNVEV (reference sequence). Trimming pared 5 bases from V and 11 bases from J, leaving 16 bases between. DNA for the CDR3: TGTGCCAGCAGTGACGGACTCTCGCGGGCCCAGCATTTT. Protein product: CASSDGLSRAQHF.

The J gene is TRBJ1-2, the V gene TRBV18; the D is unclear. V dropped 3 bases and J dropped 3 bases, with 11 bases sitting between them. The length of the CDR3 is 14 residues. In germline, CDR1 is KGHSH, CDR2 LQKENI. CDR3: CASSPPLDYYGYTF. The CDR3 DNA reads TGTGCCAGCTCACCTCCACTCGATTACTATGGCTACACCTTC.

J is TRBJ1-4 and V is TRBV19, with 9 bases that match TRBD1. CDR1 and CDR2 from the germline V gene are LNHDA and SQIVND (reference sequence). The CDR3 is 17 residues long. Losses at the gene ends were 8 bases for V and 7 bases for J; bases not matched to a gene: 17. The CDR3 reads CASHRDREKLYPEKLFF. The CDR3 nucleotides are TGTGCCAGTCACCGGGACAGGGAAAAACTCTACCCTGAAAAACTGTTTTTT.

The sample holds one count of this clone. The gene calls are TRBV6-5 and TRBJ1-2; D remains ambiguous. Trimming took 0 bases from V and 1 from J, leaving 9 bases between them. The CDR3 covers 15 residues. CDR1 and CDR2 (germline): MNHEY, SVGAGI. In DNA form, the CDR3 reads TGTGCCAGCAGTTACTCGTCTCTAGTTAACTATGGCTACACCTTC. This sequence encodes CASSYSSLVNYGYTF.

This clone was found once. V gene TRBV10-1 combines with J gene TRBJ2-7; D possibly corresponds to TRBD1 (5 bases). CDR1 and CDR2 (germline): WNHNN, SYGVQD (reference sequence). Trimming stripped 5 bases from V and 4 bases from J, with 6 bases between. The CDR3 extends over 11 amino acids. In nucleotides, the CDR3 is TGCGCCAGCAGTCAGGGATACGAGCAGTACTTC. Translation: CASSQGYEQYF.

The chain is built from TRBV21-1 and TRBJ2-5; the table's D call of TRBD2 was not tested on the DNA. TRBV21-1 counts as a pseudogene. The CDR3 loop spans 16 amino acids. CDR3 amino acids: CASSKVSSGGQETQYF. The CDR3 coding sequence is TGTGCCAGCAGCAAAGTTTCTAGCGGGGGCCAAGAGACCCAGTACTTC.

This chain connects TRBV7-9 to TRBJ2-1, with D maybe TRBD2 (6 bases). The CDR3 loop spans 14 amino acids. CDR1 and CDR2 from the germline V gene are SEHNR and FQNEAQ (reference sequence). With 3 bases removed from V and 1 base from J, the gap between germline ends came to 7 bases. The CDR3 DNA sequence: TGTGCCAGCAGCTTCCGGGGGTCCTACAATGAGCAGTTCTTC. This encodes CASSFRGSYNEQFF.

This clone was seen a single time. This chain connects TRBV21-1 to TRBJ1-1. TRBV21-1 constitutes a pseudogene. There are 15 residues in the CDR3. CDR3 nucleotides: TGTGCCAGCAGCGCTCGGGATTTGATGAACACTGAAGCTTTCTTT. This encodes CASSARDLMNTEAFF.

CDR3 amino acids: CASSPGQGFAGANVLTF. The CDR3 DNA follows: TGTGCCAGCAGCCCGGGACAGGGATTTGCTGGGGCCAACGTCCTGACTTTC. J is TRBJ2-6 and V is TRBV7-7, with 9 bases matching TRBD1. After removal of 5 bases from V and 2 bases from J, the junction contained 7 bases not matched to a gene. The CDR3 totals 17 residues. CDR1 and CDR2 from the germline V gene are SSHAT and FNYEAQ (reference sequence).

V gene TRBV18 combines with J gene TRBJ2-4, with 7 bases lining up with TRBD2. Germline V gene lookup returns CDR1 KGHSH and CDR2 LQKENI. The length of the CDR3 is 14 residues. With V trimmed by 2 bases and J by 8 bases, 6 bases remained unmatched. This chain's CDR3 is CASSPWGGRDIQYF. DNA for the CDR3: TGTGCCAGCTCACCATGGGGGGGAAGGGACATTCAGTACTTC.

This chain joins TRBV5-1 and TRBJ2-1; D perhaps matches TRBD1 (5 bases). Germline assignment: CDR1 SGHRS and CDR2 YFSETQ. The CDR3 has 13 residues. V shed 0 bases and J shed 5 bases, with 6 bases lying between them. The chain's CDR3 is CASSLEGNNEQFF. The CDR3 nucleotides are TGCGCCAGCAGCTTGGAGGGGAACAATGAGCAGTTCTTC.

The chain recombines TRBV10-3 with TRBJ2-7; tentatively, D is TRBD2 (5 bases). The CDR3 contains 16 residues. V was cut by 0 bases and J by 0 bases, with 12 bases left in between. Germline V gene lookup returns CDR1 ENHRY and CDR2 SYGVKD. For the CDR3, the DNA is TGTGCCATCAGTGAGTCGAATCCGGGGAACTCCTACGAGCAGTACTTC. As protein: CAISESNPGNSYEQYF.

V and J are TRBV10-1 and TRBJ2-5, with D possibly being TRBD1 (6 bases). Trimming removed 6 bases from V and 4 bases from J, with 18 bases in between. Looked up from germline, CDR1 is WNHNN and CDR2 is SYGVQD (reference sequence). The CDR3 has 15 amino acids. The DNA for the CDR3 is TGCGCCAGCAGCGATCCAGGGGAATTGGGAGAGACCCAGTACTTC. It encodes CASSDPGELGETQYF.

This clone appeared many times. The chain links TRBV15 to TRBJ1-1; a possible D gene is TRBD1 (6 bases). Germline V gene sequence: CDR1 LNHNV, CDR2 YYDKDF (reference sequence). This CDR3 has 14 residues. The germline V and J ends were trimmed by 2 bases and 5 bases, with 12 bases remaining between them. The CDR3 is CATSRWGLETEAFF. CDR3 nucleotide sequence: TGTGCCACCAGCAGATGGGGGCTCGAGACTGAAGCTTTCTTT.

The chain couples TRBV29-1 to TRBJ1-2, with D uncertain. This CDR3 comprises 12 residues. V gave up 2 bases and J gave up 4 bases, with 8 bases separating them. Germline CDR1 and CDR2: SQVTM and ANQGSEA. In nucleotides, the CDR3 is TGCAGCGTTGAATGGGCAGGCTATGGCTACACCTTC. It encodes CSVEWAGYGYTF.

The chain carries TRBV9 and TRBJ1-4, with 7 bases identical to TRBD1. With 1 base clipped from V and 0 bases from J, the junction kept 3 bases outside the gene matches. Germline CDR1 SGDLS, CDR2 YYNGEE. CDR3 length: 16 amino acids. The CDR3 sequence is CASSVSGQATNEKLFF. Written as DNA, the CDR3 is TGTGCCAGCAGCGTATCCGGACAGGCAACTAATGAAAAACTGTTTTTT.

The chain carries TRBV12-3 or TRBV12-4 and TRBJ2-7; a possible D gene is TRBD2 (6 bases). Trimming took off 8 bases at V and 2 bases at J, with 13 bases between the two ends. This CDR3 comprises 13 residues. As DNA, the CDR3 is TGTGCCAGCTCTTACGGGGGACCCTACGAGCAGTACTTC. This gives the protein CASSYGGPYEQYF.

Only a few counts were recorded for this clone. V and J are TRBV9 and TRBJ1-2; 9 nucleotides agree with TRBD1. In germline, CDR1 is SGDLS, CDR2 YYNGEE. The CDR3 consists of 17 residues. After removal of 3 bases from V and 8 bases from J, the junction contained 17 bases not matched to a gene. CDR3 DNA: TGTGCCAGCAGCGATACCGGGACAGGGATTAGCGTGATCGGCTACACCTTC. As protein: CASSDTGTGISVIGYTF.

V is TRBV4-1 and J is TRBJ1-4, with D possibly matching TRBD1 (5 bases). CDR1 and CDR2 from the germline V gene are MGHRA and YSYEKL. CDR3 length: 16 residues. Trimming pared 5 bases from V and 5 bases from J, leaving 18 bases between. In nucleotides, the CDR3 is TGCGCCAGCAGCTCTTGGGGGGAGGGCAAGAATGAAAAACTGTTTTTT. Translating it yields CASSSWGEGKNEKLFF.

This rearrangement joins TRBV5-1 to TRBJ2-1, with D possibly matching TRBD1 (6 bases). Deletions cut 4 bases from V and 6 bases from J, with 11 bases between. The CDR3 runs 13 residues. Per the germline V gene, CDR1 is SGHRS and CDR2 is YFSETQ. CDR3 loop: CASSVTGPNEQFF. CDR3 DNA sequence: TGCGCCAGCAGCGTGACAGGCCCCAATGAGCAGTTCTTC.

This clone has only one observation. The gene calls are TRBV5-1 and TRBJ2-1; the match to TRBD2 covers 7 bases. The CDR3 runs to 15 residues. Per the germline V gene, CDR1 is SGHRS and CDR2 is YFSETQ. The V gene end was trimmed by 4 bases and the J gene end by 6 bases; junction bases not matched to a gene: 10. DNA of the CDR3: TGCGCCAGCAGCACCCCGACTAGCTACGGCAATGAGCAGTTCTTC. It encodes CASSTPTSYGNEQFF. Together with reference TRBV5-1 and TRBJ2-1, the CDR3 gives the full variable domain: KAGVTQTPRYLIKTRGQQVTLSCSPISGHRSVSWYQQTPGQGLQFLFEYFSETQRNKGNFPGRFSGRQFSNSRSEMNVSTLELGDSALYLCASSTPTSYGNEQFFGPGTRLTVL.

The DNA for the CDR3 is TGTGCCAGCAGCTTAGCGGGCGCGCGGGGGGGAAGGGTCACCACAGATACGCAGTATTTT. It specifies CASSLAGARGGRVTTDTQYF. V gene TRBV7-6 combines with J gene TRBJ2-3; 9 bases match TRBD2. CDR3 length: 20 amino acids. V was pared by 0 bases and J by 2 bases, with 15 bases of the junction left unmatched. Per germline, CDR1 SGHVS and CDR2 FNYEAQ.

The chain couples TRBV29-1 to TRBJ1-1; a weak D match, TRBD1 (5 bases). Trimming took off 6 bases at V and 3 bases at J, with 11 bases between the two ends. The CDR3 extends over 12 amino acids. CDR1 SQVTM and CDR2 ANQGSEA come from the germline V gene. CDR3 amino acids: CSVRGIDTEAFF. The CDR3 nucleotides are TGCAGCGTGCGGGGCATAGACACTGAAGCTTTCTTT.

The chain uses TRBV9 and TRBJ2-1, with 8 nucleotides matching TRBD2. The CDR3 length is 17 residues. Germline values: CDR1 SGDLS, CDR2 YYNGEE. V was clipped by 3 bases and J by 1 base; unmatched bases: 9. CDR3 in DNA: TGTGCCAGCAGCGCCTTCGCGGGGGGACGGTCCTACAATGAGCAGTTCTTC. It encodes CASSAFAGGRSYNEQFF.

This clone has only a few counts. V and J are TRBV14 and TRBJ1-3; D remains ambiguous. The CDR3 runs 15 residues. Trimming removed 1 base at V and 2 bases at J, with 9 bases between. The germline gives CDR1 SGHDN, CDR2 FVKESK. CDR3: CASSQGYGAGNTIYF. CDR3 in DNA: TGTGCCAGCAGCCAAGGTTACGGGGCTGGAAACACCATATATTTT.

The V and J genes are TRBV6-1 and TRBJ1-4; possibly TRBD1 for D (6 bases). Germline CDR1 MNHNS, CDR2 SASEGT. This CDR3 has 15 residues. The ends were cut back, 1 base at V and 6 bases at J, with 12 bases in the middle. The CDR3 protein is CASSEVATGYEKLFF. CDR3 nucleotides: TGTGCCAGCAGTGAAGTGGCGACAGGATATGAAAAACTGTTTTTT.